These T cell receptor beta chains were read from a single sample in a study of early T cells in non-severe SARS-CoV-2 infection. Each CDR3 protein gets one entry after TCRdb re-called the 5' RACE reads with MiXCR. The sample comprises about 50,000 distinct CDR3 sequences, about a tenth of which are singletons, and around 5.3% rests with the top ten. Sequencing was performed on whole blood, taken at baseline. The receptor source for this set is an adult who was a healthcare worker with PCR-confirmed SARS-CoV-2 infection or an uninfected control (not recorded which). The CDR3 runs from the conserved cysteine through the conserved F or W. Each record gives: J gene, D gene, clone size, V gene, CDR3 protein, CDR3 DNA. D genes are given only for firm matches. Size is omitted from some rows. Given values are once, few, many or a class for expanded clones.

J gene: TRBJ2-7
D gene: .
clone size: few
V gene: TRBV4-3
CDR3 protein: CASSQDIPRDSHNYEQYF
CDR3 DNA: TGCGCCAGCAGCCAAGATATCCCCCGCGACAGTCACAACTACGAGCAGTACTTC

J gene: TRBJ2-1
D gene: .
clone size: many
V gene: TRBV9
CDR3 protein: CASSSRTVSYNEQFF
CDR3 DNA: TGTGCCAGCAGCTCCCGGACTGTCTCCTACAATGAGCAGTTCTTC

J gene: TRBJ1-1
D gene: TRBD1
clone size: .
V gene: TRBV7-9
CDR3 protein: CASSLPRDRGDGAFF
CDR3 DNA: TGTGCCAGCAGCTTACCCCGGGACAGGGGAGATGGGGCTTTCTTT

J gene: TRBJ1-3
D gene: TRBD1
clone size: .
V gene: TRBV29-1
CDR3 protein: CSVVTGTVGNTIYF
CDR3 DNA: TGCAGCGTGGTGACAGGGACGGTTGGAAACACCATATATTTT

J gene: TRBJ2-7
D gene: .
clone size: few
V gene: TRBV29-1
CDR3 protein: CSVGGRSSYEQYF
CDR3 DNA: TGCAGCGTGGGGGGGCGGTCCTCCTACGAGCAGTACTTC

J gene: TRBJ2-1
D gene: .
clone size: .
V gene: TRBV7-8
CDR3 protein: CASSLWEDEQFF
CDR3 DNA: TGTGCCAGCAGCTTATGGGAGGATGAGCAGTTCTTC

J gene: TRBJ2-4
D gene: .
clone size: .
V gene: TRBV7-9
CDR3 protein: CASSTEEGTVQYF
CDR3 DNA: TGTGCCAGCAGCACAGAGGAGGGAACGGTTCAGTACTTC

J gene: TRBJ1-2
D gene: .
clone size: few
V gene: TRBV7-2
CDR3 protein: CASSLFQGSYGYTF
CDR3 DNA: TGTGCCAGCAGCTTGTTTCAGGGTTCCTATGGCTACACCTTC

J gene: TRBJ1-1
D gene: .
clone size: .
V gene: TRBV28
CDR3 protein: CASSFATGAMNTEAFF
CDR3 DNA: TGTGCCAGCAGTTTTGCGACAGGAGCAATGAACACTGAAGCTTTCTTT

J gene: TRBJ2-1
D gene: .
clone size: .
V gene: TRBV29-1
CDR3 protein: CSVVGVGDPTIGSYNEQFF
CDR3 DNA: TGCAGCGTTGTAGGCGTTGGGGACCCCACCATTGGCTCCTACAATGAGCAGTTCTTC

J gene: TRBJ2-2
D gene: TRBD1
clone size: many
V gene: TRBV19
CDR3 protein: CASTSQGYTGELFF
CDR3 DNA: TGTGCCAGTACCTCACAGGGGTACACCGGGGAGCTGTTTTTT

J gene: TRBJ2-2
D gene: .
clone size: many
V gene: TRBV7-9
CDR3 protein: CASSAAQAGELFF
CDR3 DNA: TGTGCCAGCAGCGCCGCCCAGGCCGGGGAGCTGTTTTTT

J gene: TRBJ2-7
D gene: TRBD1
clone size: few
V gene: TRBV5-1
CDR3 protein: CASSPNDRAPYEQYF
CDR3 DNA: TGCGCCAGCAGCCCAAACGACAGGGCCCCCTACGAGCAGTACTTC

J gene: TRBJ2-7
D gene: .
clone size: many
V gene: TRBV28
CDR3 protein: CASSFRTPSRYEQYF
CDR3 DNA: TGTGCCAGCAGTTTCAGGACTCCCAGCAGGTACGAGCAGTACTTC

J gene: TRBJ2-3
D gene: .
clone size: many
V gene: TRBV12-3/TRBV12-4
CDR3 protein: CASSSWVGTQYF
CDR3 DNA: TGTGCCAGCAGTTCATGGGTCGGTACGCAGTATTTT

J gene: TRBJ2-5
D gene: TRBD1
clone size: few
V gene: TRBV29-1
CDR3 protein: CSARGTGGETQYF
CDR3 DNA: TGCAGCGCCCGAGGGACAGGGGGAGAGACCCAGTACTTC

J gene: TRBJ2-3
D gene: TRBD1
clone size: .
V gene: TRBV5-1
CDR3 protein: CASSTGQGTDTQYF
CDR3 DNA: TGCGCCAGCAGCACCGGACAGGGCACAGATACGCAGTATTTT

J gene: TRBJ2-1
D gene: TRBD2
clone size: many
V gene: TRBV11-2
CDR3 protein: CASSSQAGVGYNEQFF
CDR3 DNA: TGTGCCAGCAGCTCGCAAGCGGGAGTGGGATACAATGAGCAGTTCTTC

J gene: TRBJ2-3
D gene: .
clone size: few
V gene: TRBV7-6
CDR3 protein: CASSLEVQEGTQYF
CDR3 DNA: TGTGCCAGCAGCTTAGAGGTTCAGGAAGGTACGCAGTATTTT

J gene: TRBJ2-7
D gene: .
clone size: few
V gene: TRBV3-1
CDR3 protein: CASSQVDRAYEQYF
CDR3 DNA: TGTGCCAGCAGCCAAGTCGACCGCGCCTACGAGCAGTACTTC

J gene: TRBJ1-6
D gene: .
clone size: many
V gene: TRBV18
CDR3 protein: CASSPILGWSSYNSPLHF
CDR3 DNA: TGTGCCAGCTCACCAATTCTGGGCTGGAGCTCCTATAATTCACCCCTCCACTTT

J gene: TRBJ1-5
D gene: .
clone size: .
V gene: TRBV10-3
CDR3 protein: CVISLQGPDSNQPQHF
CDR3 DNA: TGTGTCATCAGTCTCCAGGGTCCCGATAGCAATCAGCCCCAGCATTTT

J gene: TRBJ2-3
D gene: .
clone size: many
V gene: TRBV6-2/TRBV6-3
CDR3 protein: CASSPNRIPGRDTQYF
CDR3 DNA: TGTGCCAGCAGCCCCAACCGGATTCCCGGACGAGATACGCAGTATTTT

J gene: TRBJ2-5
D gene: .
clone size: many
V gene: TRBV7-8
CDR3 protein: CASSLEIWEETQYF
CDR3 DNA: TGTGCCAGCAGCCTCGAGATCTGGGAGGAGACCCAGTACTTC